These 4 T cell receptor beta chains share one sample of origin, sequenced in a study of CXCR3-negative and CXCR3-positive naive CD8 T cells (dated by TCRdb to between 2018 and 2021). On the study overall, not on this receptor specifically: Compared with CXCR3-negative naive cells, CXCR3-positive naive cells had TRB CDR3s with higher hydrophobicity (lower Kidera factor 4), lower energy, and higher strength and volume indices.

The antigens these receptors bind are not known. Sequencing was carried out with a NextSeq 550. The Human TCR Profiling Kit (MiLaboratory) was used to prepare UMI-labeled 5' RACE TRB cDNA libraries. Through TCRdb reprocessing, the reads give one entry per CDR3 protein sequence; DNA is omitted. This sample's clone table shows around 63,000 distinct CDR3 sequences. Over 4% of the sample is in the top ten clones. Sequencing was performed on naive CXCR3+ CD8+ T cells from blood. The cell subset or site label on this specimen signifies: CD45RO-CCR7+CD27+CD95- naive CD8+ T cells expressing CXCR3 (TNR3+). The source is a human donor in good health. Some clones in this sample may be carry-over from other donors' samples.

CDR3 in amino acids: CAIRGTGTTYEQYF. The V call is TRBV10-3, the J call TRBJ2-7; checking the TCRdb D call of TRBD1 is not possible without DNA. This CDR3 has 14 residues. Germline V gene sequence: CDR1 ENHRY, CDR2 SYGVKD.

The V gene is TRBV7-2, the J gene TRBJ2-6; the D call from TCRdb, TRBD1, cannot be confirmed without DNA. The CDR3 has 17 amino acids. Germline loops: CDR1 SGHTA, CDR2 FQGNSA. CDR3 amino acids: CASSPLVETSGANVLTF. The complete variable domain, with remaining parts taken from reference TRBV7-2 and TRBJ2-6, reads GAGVSQSPSNKVTEKGKDVELRCDPISGHTALYWYRQSLGQGLEFLIYFQGNSAPDKSGLPSDRFSAERTGGSVSTLTIQRTQQEDSAVYLCASSPLVETSGANVLTFGAGSRLTVL.

V and J are TRBV4-2 and TRBJ2-7; the D gene TCRdb calls, TRBD1, cannot be checked with no DNA. Germline V gene data show CDR1 as LGHNA and CDR2 as YNFKEQ. This CDR3 is 15 amino acids long. The CDR3 loop reads CASSHNQGSTYEQYF.

This rearrangement joins TRBV7-9 to TRBJ2-7. This CDR3 comprises 14 residues. The germline gives CDR1 SEHNR, CDR2 FQNEAQ (reference sequence). The CDR3 sequence is CASSSTGQPYEQYF.